This T cell receptor (beta chain) came from a study of blood T cell repertoires in COVID-19. This clone was picked up one time. Germline assignment: CDR1 SGHDN and CDR2 FVKESK. The CDR3 length is 14 residues. Trimming pared 1 base from V and 8 bases from J, leaving 12 bases between. The protocol was immunoSEQ multiplex PCR, while the TCRdb copy is restricted to in-frame clones and leaves out a portion. This repertoire shows a few hundred thousand clones, roughly 89% found once; its top ten account for less than 3%. The specimen was PBMCs or T cells enriched from blood (not recorded which). The sequence was obtained from a woman in her 50s who had been exposed to COVID-19. V is TRBV14 and J is TRBJ2-1, with no clear D. CDR3 DNA: TGTGCCAGCAGCCAAGTTACGTGGAGTTATGAGCAGTTCTTC. Translation gives CASSQVTWSYEQFF. The variable domain in full, completed from reference TRBV14 and TRBJ2-1, reads EAGVTQFPSHSVIEKGQTVTLRCDPISGHDNLYWYRRVMGKEIKFLLHFVKESKQDESGMPNNRFLAERTGGTYSTLKVQPAELEDSGVYFCASSQVTWSYEQFFGPGTRLTVL.